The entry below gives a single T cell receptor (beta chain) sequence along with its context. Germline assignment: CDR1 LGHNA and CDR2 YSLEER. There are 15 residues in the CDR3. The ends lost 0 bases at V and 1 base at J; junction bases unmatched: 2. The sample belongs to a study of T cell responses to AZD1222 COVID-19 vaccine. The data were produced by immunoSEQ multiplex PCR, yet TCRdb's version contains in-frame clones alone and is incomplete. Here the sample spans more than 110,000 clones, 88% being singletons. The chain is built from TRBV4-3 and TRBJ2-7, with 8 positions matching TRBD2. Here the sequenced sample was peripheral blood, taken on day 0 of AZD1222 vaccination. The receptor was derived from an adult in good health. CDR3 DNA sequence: TGCGCCAGCAGCCAAGAGGGCGGGAGGTCCTACGAGCAGTACTTC. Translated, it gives CASSQEGGRSYEQYF.